The entry below describes one TCR beta chain. What it binds is unknown. During its preparation, the TCRbeta library received unique molecular identifiers. TCRdb called the PCR reads again in MiXCR, with one record for every CDR3 protein. The sample records some 6,000 distinct CDR3 sequences, about 14% being singletons. The entry originates in a study of T-cell reconstitution after alpha-beta-depleted transplantation in children. General study results and limits: Expanded graft clones numbering several hundred reportedly gave rise to alpha-beta T cells about two months after transplant. T cells produced anew were the main source of T-cell counts and diversity one year after transplant. There were some patients whose high TCRbeta diversity at day 60 came from surviving recipient T cells and thymic progenitors.

Sequences were derived from PBMCs, sampled before TCRalphabeta/CD19-depleted stem cell transplant. This sequence originates from a boy between 5 and 17 years old with acute lymphoblastic leukemia, due to receive a stem cell transplant.

CDR3 nucleotides: TGTGCCTGGACCCACCTTCCGGGACAGAGCTCCTACGAGCAGTACTTC. It specifies CAWTHLPGQSSYEQYF. The chain links TRBV30 to TRBJ2-7; 7 nucleotides align to TRBD1. This CDR3 contains 16 residues. Trimming took 4 bases from V and 0 from J; bases not matched to a gene: 12. CDR1 is GTSNPN and CDR2 is SVGIG in the germline V gene (reference sequence). The full variable domain, its missing parts supplied by reference TRBV30 and TRBJ2-7, is SQTIHQWPATLVQPVGSPLSLECTVEGTSNPNLYWYRQAAGRGLQLLFYSVGIGQISSEVPQNLSASRPQDRQFILSSKKLLLSDSGFYLCAWTHLPGQSSYEQYFGPGTRLTVT.